These 27 T cell receptor beta chains were sequenced from one sample in a study of blood T cell repertoires in COVID-19. Sequenced by immunoSEQ multiplex PCR; TCRdb stores in-frame clones only, minus some. Here the sample spans under 170,000 clones, about 85% being singletons. Sequenced sample: peripheral blood. The receptors come from a woman aged 60-75 years with active or convalescent COVID-19.

The rearrangement joins TRBV7-8 to TRBJ1-6, with TRBD1 matching 10 bases. V dropped 1 base and J dropped 12; count of bases not matched to a gene: 12. The CDR3 consists of 17 residues. CDR1 is SGHVS, CDR2 FQNEAQ, per germline. CDR3 bases: TGTGCCAGCAGCTTAGGGGCGGGACAGGGGACTATCAAACCCCTCCACTTT. Protein: CASSLGAGQGTIKPLHF.

The chain recombines TRBV7-2 with TRBJ1-6; D gene uncertain. Germline V CDR1 and CDR2: SGHTA, FQGNSA. This CDR3 contains 16 residues. The germline V and J ends were trimmed by 1 base and 0 bases, with 7 bases remaining between them. In nucleotides, the CDR3 is TGTGCCAGCAGCTTAGTCGCGAGCTCCTATAATTCACCCCTCCACTTT. Protein product: CASSLVASSYNSPLHF.

This chain links TRBV6-5 with TRBJ1-6; a weak D match, TRBD1 (6 bases). Germline V gives CDR1 MNHEY, CDR2 SVGAGI. The CDR3 covers 16 residues. Between the trimmed V and J ends, which lost 3 bases and 9 bases, there was a span of 18 bases. In DNA form, the CDR3 reads TGTGCCAGCAGTTATGACAACTTTGGACAGTCTTCACCCCTCCACTTT. Residues: CASSYDNFGQSSPLHF.

This rearrangement joins TRBV7-9 to TRBJ2-3; 8 bases agree with TRBD2. The V gene's germline CDR1 is SEHNR and CDR2 FQNEAQ (reference sequence). The CDR3 sequence is 12 residues long. Trimming cost V 8 bases and J 4 bases; bases outside gene matches: 2. CDR3 sequence: CASRGGADTQYF. Here the CDR3 DNA reads TGTGCCAGCCGGGGGGGTGCAGATACGCAGTATTTT.

This clone was recorded only once. The chain has TRBV21-1 and TRBJ2-3; the table's D call of TRBD2 was not tested on the DNA. TRBV21-1 represents a pseudogene. The CDR3 spans 17 residues. The CDR3 protein is CASSTTRPSTITDTQYF. Here the CDR3 DNA reads TGTGCCAGCAGCACAACTCGGCCTAGCACCATCACAGATACGCAGTATTTT.

The chain links TRBV7-9 to TRBJ1-1, with 7 nucleotides matching TRBD1. CDR1 and CDR2 from the germline V gene are SEHNR and FQNEAQ (reference sequence). V dropped 5 bases and J dropped 1; count of bases not matched to a gene: 7. The CDR3 consists of 15 residues. The CDR3 DNA reads TGTGCCAGCAGCGGGGGACAGTCCGGGAACACTGAAGCTTTCTTT. This encodes CASSGGQSGNTEAFF.

This clone was counted once. The chain joins TRBV19 to TRBJ1-2; 7 bases agree with TRBD1. The CDR3 is 15 amino acids. V lost 6 bases to trimming and J lost 0 bases; unmatched junction nucleotides: 7. CDR1 LNHDA and CDR2 SQIVND come from the germline V gene (reference sequence). Written as DNA, the CDR3 is TGTGCCAGTAGCCGTAGACAGGGCTCTAACTATGGCTACACCTTC. Protein product: CASSRRQGSNYGYTF. Using reference TRBV19 and TRBJ1-2 for the parts outside the CDR3, the full variable domain is DGGITQSPKYLFRKEGQNVTLSCEQNLNHDAMYWYRQDPGQGLRLIYYSQIVNDFQKGDIAEGYSVSREKKESFPLTVTSAQKNPTAFYLCASSRRQGSNYGYTFGSGTRLTVV.

This clone was seen only once. The gene calls are TRBV30 and TRBJ1-5; D might be TRBD1 (5 bases). The germline V gene has CDR1 GTSNPN and CDR2 SVGIG (reference sequence). With 5 bases removed from V and 6 bases from J, the gap between germline ends came to 14 bases. This CDR3 comprises 13 residues. The CDR3 is CAWAGGQGQPQHF. The CDR3 coding sequence is TGTGCCTGGGCCGGTGGGCAGGGTCAGCCCCAGCATTTT. The whole variable domain, filled in from reference TRBV30 and TRBJ1-5, reads SQTIHQWPATLVQPVGSPLSLECTVEGTSNPNLYWYRQAAGRGLQLLFYSVGIGQISSEVPQNLSASRPQDRQFILSSKKLLLSDSGFYLCAWAGGQGQPQHFGDGTRLSIL.

The chain joins TRBV7-2 to TRBJ1-2; 8 nucleotides align to TRBD1. CDR1 and CDR2 (germline): SGHTA, FQGNSA. V was pared by 3 bases and J by 14 bases, with 11 bases of the junction left unmatched. The CDR3 is 13 residues long. CDR3 in amino acids: CASSLGQDRAFTF. The CDR3 bases are TGTGCCAGCAGCTTGGGGCAGGACAGGGCCTTTACCTTC.

The gene calls are TRBV11-2 and TRBJ1-2, with D perhaps matching TRBD1 (5 bases). This CDR3 comprises 14 residues. Deletions cut 3 bases from V and 0 bases from J, with 8 bases between. Germline loops: CDR1 SGHAT, CDR2 FQNNGV. The CDR3 sequence is CASSFGGANYGYTF. The CDR3 DNA is TGTGCCAGCAGCTTCGGGGGGGCTAACTATGGCTACACCTTC. The full variable domain, rest sourced from reference TRBV11-2 and TRBJ1-2, is EAGVAQSPRYKIIEKRQSVAFWCNPISGHATLYWYQQILGQGPKLLIQFQNNGVVDDSQLPKDRFSAERLKGVDSTLKIQPAKLEDSAVYLCASSFGGANYGYTFGSGTRLTVV.

The V and J genes are TRBV7-2 and TRBJ2-7; 11 bases are shared with TRBD2. After removal of 2 bases from V and 6 bases from J, the junction contained 12 bases not matched to a gene. The CDR3 consists of 17 residues. The germline CDR1 and CDR2 sequences are SGHTA and FQGNSA. Written as DNA, the CDR3 is TGTGCCAGCAGCTTATATCCCCCTAGCGGGGGGATTGGCGAGCAGTACTTC. Protein: CASSLYPPSGGIGEQYF.

The chain carries TRBV11-2 and TRBJ2-7; the D gene is possibly TRBD1 (6 bases). This CDR3 spans 15 amino acids. Trimming took off 1 base at V and 1 base at J, with 11 bases between the two ends. Germline V gene data show CDR1 as SGHAT and CDR2 as FQNNGV. CDR3 DNA: TGTGCCAGCAGCTTAGCCCCGGGACAATCCTACGAGCAGTACTTC. Its protein product is CASSLAPGQSYEQYF.

V is TRBV6-6 and J is TRBJ1-2; 7 bases align to TRBD1. V was pared by 7 bases and J by 2 bases, with 7 bases of the junction left unmatched. This CDR3 is 14 amino acids long. The germline gives CDR1 MNHNY, CDR2 SVGAGI (reference sequence). The CDR3 nucleotides read TGTGCCAGCAAAACGGGACAGAAGAACTATGGCTACACCTTC. It yields the protein CASKTGQKNYGYTF.

V is TRBV7-2 and J is TRBJ2-5; D gene ambiguous. V was trimmed by 4 bases and J by 8 bases, leaving 11 bases between them. Germline-derived CDR1 and CDR2 are SGHTA and FQGNSA. This CDR3 comprises 12 residues. DNA for the CDR3: TGTGCCAGCAGCTATGGGCTATCAACCCAGTACTTC. This gives the protein CASSYGLSTQYF.

Notes on this clone: Germline and junction disagree at one end, which may indicate a read error. The chain employs TRBV11-2 and TRBJ1-5, with TRBD1 as a possible D gene (5 bases). The CDR3 spans 15 residues. From germline, CDR1 is SGHAT and CDR2 FQNNGV. The CDR3 protein is CASSLDGGKNQPQHF. The CDR3 DNA sequence: TGTGCCAGCAGCCTAGACGGGGGGAAAAATCAGCCCCAGCATTTT.

V usage is TRBV4-1 and J usage is TRBJ1-1, with D hard to call. Trimming took off 6 bases at V and 1 base at J, with 18 bases between the two ends. This CDR3 comprises 16 residues. Germline V lookup: CDR1 MGHRA, CDR2 YSYEKL. This CDR3 is CASSPRDLPGNTEAFF. CDR3 nucleotide sequence: TGCGCCAGCAGTCCGAGGGATCTTCCAGGGAACACTGAAGCTTTCTTT.

The V and J genes are TRBV5-6 and TRBJ1-4; TRBD1 aligns across 7 bases. The CDR3 extends over 14 amino acids. The J segment lost 7 bases and the V segment lost 0 bases, leaving 3 bases of the junction unmatched. The germline CDR1 and CDR2 sequences are SGHDT and YYEEEE. DNA of the CDR3: TGTGCCAGCAGCTTGGGCAGGGGGAGTGAAAAACTGTTTTTT. Its protein is CASSLGRGSEKLFF.

This chain links TRBV2 with TRBJ2-1; 8 bases line up with TRBD2. The V gene's germline CDR1 is SNHLY and CDR2 FYNNEI. The V gene end was trimmed by 10 bases and the J gene end by 5 bases; junction bases not matched to a gene: 7. This CDR3 has 13 amino acids. CDR3 DNA sequence: TGTGCCACCAGCCGGGGGGGGGACAATGAGCAGTTCTTC. As protein: CATSRGGDNEQFF.

This clone was counted between two and nine times. This chain links TRBV10-3 with TRBJ2-1; 9 bases agree with TRBD2. This CDR3 is built from 16 residues. After removal of 3 bases from V and 5 bases from J, the junction contained 8 bases not matched to a gene. Germline V gene lookup returns CDR1 ENHRY and CDR2 SYGVKD. This CDR3 is CAISDSERGANNEQFF. In DNA form, the CDR3 reads TGTGCCATCAGTGATTCAGAGCGGGGGGCGAACAATGAGCAGTTCTTC.

In this sample, this clone turned up once. CDR3 residues: CASSPGLGRGEQYF. The DNA of the CDR3 is TGTGCCAGCAGTCCGGGACTAGGACGTGGCGAGCAGTACTTC. The rearrangement uses TRBV6-5 and TRBJ2-7; 8 nucleotides line up with TRBD2. Germline CDR1 MNHEY, CDR2 SVGAGI. J was trimmed by 6 bases and V by 5 bases; bases with no gene match: 9. There are 14 residues in the CDR3.

This chain joins TRBV30 and TRBJ1-1; D possibly corresponds to TRBD1 (5 bases). Between the trimmed V and J ends, which lost 7 bases and 1 base, there was a span of 16 bases. Germline loops: CDR1 GTSNPN, CDR2 SVGIG (reference sequence). The CDR3 has 14 residues. The CDR3 loop reads CALAGGAGNTEAFF. The CDR3 DNA reads as TGTGCCTTGGCGGGAGGGGCTGGGAACACTGAAGCTTTCTTT.

The chain couples TRBV3-1 (or the pseudogene TRBV3-2) to TRBJ2-3; D call uncertain. This CDR3 spans 13 amino acids. V lost 3 bases to trimming and J lost 0 bases, with 4 bases between them. The germline V gene has CDR1 LGHDT and CDR2 YNNKEL (reference sequence). The CDR3 DNA follows: TGTGCCAGCAGCCAGGCTAGCACAGATACGCAGTATTTT. Translation: CASSQASTDTQYF.

This rearrangement joins TRBV19 to TRBJ1-2; the match to TRBD1 covers 8 bases. Germline V gene sequence: CDR1 LNHDA, CDR2 SQIVND (reference sequence). V trimming: 8 bases; J trimming: 3 bases; junction bases outside the gene matches: 5. The CDR3 has 13 residues. Here the CDR3 reads CASSDRVDYGYTF. The CDR3 DNA reads TGTGCCAGTTCGGACAGGGTAGACTATGGCTACACCTTC. The full variable domain, completed using reference TRBV19 and TRBJ1-2, is DGGITQSPKYLFRKEGQNVTLSCEQNLNHDAMYWYRQDPGQGLRLIYYSQIVNDFQKGDIAEGYSVSREKKESFPLTVTSAQKNPTAFYLCASSDRVDYGYTFGSGTRLTVV.

The chain couples TRBV27 to TRBJ1-5, with 7 bases matching TRBD1. Germline CDR1 reads MNHEY; CDR2 reads SMNVEV (reference sequence). The CDR3 is made up of 15 amino acids. The V segment lost 6 bases and the J segment 2 bases; nucleotides outside the gene matches: 7. The DNA for the CDR3 is TGTGCCAGCAGCCTGGTAGGACAGGGCAATCAGCCCCAGCATTTT. As protein: CASSLVGQGNQPQHF.

This chain links TRBV15 with TRBJ1-4; no reliable D call. The V end lost 1 base, the J end lost 8 bases, and 8 bases lay between the germline ends. Germline V CDR1 and CDR2: LNHNV, YYDKDF (reference sequence). CDR3 size: 13 residues. The CDR3 bases are TGTGCCACCAGCAGAGTGCCCGGGGAAAAACTGTTTTTT. Translated: CATSRVPGEKLFF.

The genes are TRBV19 and TRBJ1-2; D is uncertain. V was shortened by 5 bases and J by 7 bases, with 20 bases between the two germline ends. Germline lookup yields CDR1 LNHDA and CDR2 SQIVND (reference sequence). The length of the CDR3 is 15 residues. The CDR3 coding sequence is TGTGCCAGTAGTCATGAGGGCCCGGATCGGTTTGGCTACACCTTC. This gives the protein CASSHEGPDRFGYTF.

The chain combines TRBV19 with TRBJ2-7; 9 nucleotides line up with TRBD1. Germline V lookup: CDR1 LNHDA, CDR2 SQIVND (reference sequence). V lost 5 bases to trimming and J lost 3 bases; unmatched junction nucleotides: 8. This CDR3 is built from 15 residues. This chain's CDR3 is CASSVQGAVDYEQYF. CDR3 DNA: TGTGCCAGTAGTGTACAGGGGGCTGTTGACTACGAGCAGTACTTC.